Listed below are T cell receptor beta chains from one sample, sequenced in a study of PD-1 blockade in classical Hodgkin lymphoma. Assay used: immunoSEQ multiplex PCR; TCRdb lists only in-frame clones, some missing. The sample includes some 84,000 clones, over 90% of them seen just once. Material: peripheral blood mononuclear cells (PBMCs), obtained before the second cycle of nivolumab. These receptor sequences come from a human donor with classical Hodgkin lymphoma. Both conserved end residues are part of each CDR3. D genes are given only for firm matches. A row's size may be missing; if present it is once, few, many or a size class.

TRBV27,-,-,TRBJ2-4,TGTGCCAGCAGCCTGTCAATAGCTAAAAACATTCAGTACTTC,CASSLSIAKNIQYF
TRBV5-1,TRBD2,-,TRBJ2-5,TGCGCCAGCAGCTTACCCGGGAGGGCCCAGGAGACCCAGTACTTC,CASSLPGRAQETQYF
TRBV11-3,TRBD1,-,TRBJ2-7,TGTGCCAGCCCGTACCGGGACAGGGTGTACGAGCAGTACTTC,CASPYRDRVYEQYF
TRBV28,TRBD2,-,TRBJ2-6,TGTGCCAGCAGTTCGGGACTAGCGGGGTCCCTCTCTGGGGCCAACGTCCTGACTTTC,CASSSGLAGSLSGANVLTF
TRBV9,-,-,TRBJ1-2,TGTGCCAGCAGCGTAGCTAGTGGGGTGGGTGGCTACACCTTC,CASSVASGVGGYTF
TRBV7-2,TRBD2,-,TRBJ2-1,TGTGCCAGCAGCCCCGGACTAGCGGCCTACAATGAGCAGTTCTTC,CASSPGLAAYNEQFF
TRBV23-1,TRBD1,-,TRBJ2-3,TGCGCCAGCAGCCCTGACAGGGGGCGACCAGATACGCAGTATTTT,CASSPDRGRPDTQYF
TRBV6-1,TRBD2,-,TRBJ2-4,TGTGCCAGCAGTGTTCCATTAGCGGGAGGAGGAGCCAAAAACATTCAGTACTTC,CASSVPLAGGGAKNIQYF
TRBV7-8,TRBD2,-,TRBJ2-5,TGTGCCAGCAGCGCTTCTAGAAGGCGGGCTAGCGGCAGTCAAGAGACCCAGTACTTC,CASSASRRRASGSQETQYF
TRBV28,TRBD2,-,TRBJ2-3,TGTGCCAGCAGTTATACGGGGGGGTTGGGAGATACGCAGTATTTT,CASSYTGGLGDTQYF
TRBV12-5,-,-,TRBJ1-1,TGTGCTAGTGGTTTGGGGCAGGAAGCTTTCTTT,CASGLGQEAFF
TRBV27,-,-,TRBJ2-7,TGTGCCAGCAGCGCAGGACAGTCCCCCTACTACGAGCAGTACTTC,CASSAGQSPYYEQYF
TRBV11-2,-,-,TRBJ2-3,TGTGCCAGCAGCGGGAGCGATTTCGCAGATACGCAGTATTTT,CASSGSDFADTQYF
TRBV9,TRBD2,once,TRBJ2-1,TGTGCCAGCAGCGTTAGCGGGAGGGGAGCGGATGAGCAGTTCTTC,CASSVSGRGADEQFF
TRBV5-4,TRBD2,-,TRBJ2-7,TGTGCCAGCAGCTTGGGACTAGCGGGACCGGGGGAGCAGTACTTC,CASSLGLAGPGEQYF
TRBV5-8,-,few,TRBJ2-5,TGTGCCAGCAGCCGGCTTACAGACAGACGGACCCAGTACTTC,CASSRLTDRRTQYF
TRBV2,TRBD1,-,TRBJ1-4,TGTGCCAGCCGGGACAGGGGCGTAAAACTGTTTTTT,CASRDRGVKLFF
TRBV4-1,-,-,TRBJ2-4,TGCGCCAGCAGCCAAGATAGGCCCCTACTAGCCAAAAACATTCAGTACTTC,CASSQDRPLLAKNIQYF
TRBV9,-,-,TRBJ2-7,TGTGCCAGCAGCGTAGAAGAAAGGGGGGGTCATAGCGGAGCTTACTACGAGCAGTACTTC,CASSVEERGGHSGAYYEQYF
TRBV7-9,-,-,TRBJ2-7,TGTGCCAGCAGCTTCGCAGGGCGGTCCTACGAGCAGTACTTC,CASSFAGRSYEQYF
TRBV27,-,few,TRBJ1-1,TGTGCCAGCAGTTTATCGCAGAAGAACACTGAAGCTTTCTTT,CASSLSQKNTEAFF
TRBV7-9,TRBD1,-,TRBJ2-7,TGTGCCAGCAGCCCCCGGACAGGGGGAGGGAACTACGAGCAGTACTTC,CASSPRTGGGNYEQYF
TRBV27,-,-,TRBJ1-2,TGTGCCAGCAGTCCCTACGGACAGAACTATGGCTACACCTTC,CASSPYGQNYGYTF
TRBV21-1,-,-,TRBJ2-7,TGTGCCAGCAGCACCCGTACTCGGGGGCAGTACTTC,CASSTRTRGQYF
TRBV14,TRBD2,-,TRBJ2-5,TGTGCCAGCAGCCCACAACTAGCGGCGACATGGACCCAGTACTTC,CASSPQLAATWTQYF
TRBV6-4,TRBD2,once,TRBJ2-1,TGTGCCAGCAGCCGGGAATTACGGTTCTCTAGCGGGGACCACTACAATGAGCAGTTCTTC,CASSRELRFSSGDHYNEQFF
TRBV9,-,once,TRBJ2-7,TGTGCCAGCAGCGTAGGGGGAAATAGCGAGCAGTACTTC,CASSVGGNSEQYF
TRBV6-1,-,-,TRBJ2-5,TGTGCCAGCATTTTTTCGTTTCGCGAGACCCAGTACTTC,CASIFSFRETQYF
TRBV27,-,-,TRBJ2-1,TGTGCCAGCAGTTCCTTACTCCCTCGGATCTTTCCCGCATACAATGAGCAGTTCTTC,CASSSLLPRIFPAYNEQFF
TRBV7-9,TRBD1,-,TRBJ1-2,TGTGCCAGCACCTCGACAGGGCCCTATGGCTACACCTTC,CASTSTGPYGYTF
TRBV27,TRBD1,-,TRBJ2-7,TGTGCCAGCAGAATTTTGGGGACAGCAACCTACGAGCAGTACTTC,CASRILGTATYEQYF
TRBV7-9,TRBD1,-,TRBJ1-5,TGTGCCAGCAGCTTAGGACCGACAGGGTCGAGCAATCAGCCCCAGCATTTT,CASSLGPTGSSNQPQHF
TRBV5-4,TRBD2,-,TRBJ2-7,TGTGCCAGCAGCGCTGGGACTAGCGGGACGGGAGAGCAGTACTTC,CASSAGTSGTGEQYF
TRBV27,TRBD1,-,TRBJ1-5,TGTGCCAGCAGTGCGAAGGGACAGTTAGATAGCAATCAGCCCCAGCATTTT,CASSAKGQLDSNQPQHF
TRBV5-1,TRBD1,once,TRBJ2-2,TGCGCCAGCAGCTGGCGCCCGACAGGGTCTGTACTTCGCGCGAACACCGGGGAGCTGTTTTTT,CASSWRPTGSVLRANTGELFF
TRBV18,-,-,TRBJ2-2,TGTGCCAGCTCGGCGACGGTGAACACCGGGGAGCTGTTTTTT,CASSATVNTGELFF
TRBV6-6,-,-,TRBJ1-4,TGTGCCAGCGACCCGGTGGGCAATAATGAAAAACTGTTTTTT,CASDPVGNNEKLFF
TRBV7-9,TRBD2,-,TRBJ2-4,TGTGCCAGCAGCCCGGGGGCTAGCGGGGCCTTAGCCAAAAACATTCAGTACTTC,CASSPGASGALAKNIQYF
TRBV5-1,-,-,TRBJ2-5,TGCGCCAGCAGCCCGACGGGGGGCGTGGAGACCCAGTACTTC,CASSPTGGVETQYF
TRBV27,-,-,TRBJ2-1,TGTGCCAGCAGTTTTGGAGGACTGGTGGAGCAGTTCTTC,CASSFGGLVEQFF
TRBV30,-,-,TRBJ2-7,TGTGCCTGGAGTCCTACCTGGATAACCTACGAGCAGTACTTC,CAWSPTWITYEQYF
TRBV5-1,TRBD2,-,TRBJ2-7,TGCGCCAGCAGCTTGAGTCCTACTAGCGGGGGGAGCTCCTACGAGCAGTACTTC,CASSLSPTSGGSSYEQYF
TRBV30,TRBD1,few,TRBJ2-7,TGTGCCTGGAGTGTTGGACGGACAGGGGTTTTCGAGCAGTACTTC,CAWSVGRTGVFEQYF
TRBV27,TRBD1,-,TRBJ2-7,TGTGCCAGCAGTGCCAGGGGGCGCATCAACGAGCAGTACTTC,CASSARGRINEQYF
TRBV27,-,-,TRBJ1-4,TGTGCCAGCAGTTTAGGGGGACTAGGGGAAAAACTGTTTTTT,CASSLGGLGEKLFF
TRBV7-8,-,many,TRBJ1-2,TGTGCCAGCAGCCGACTAACGAGACCAAACAGTGTTCTGGGTTATGGCTACACCTTC,CASSRLTRPNSVLGYGYTF
TRBV7-9,-,-,TRBJ2-5,TGTGCCAGCAGCTTAGGAGTACCAGATACCCAGTACTTC,CASSLGVPDTQYF
TRBV6-1,-,-,TRBJ2-2,TGTGCCAGCAGTGAACGAATTGTGGCCACCGGGGAGCTGTTTTTT,CASSERIVATGELFF
TRBV28,TRBD1,-,TRBJ2-7,TGTGCCAGCAGCTCTCTCGGGACAGGGCCCTACGAGCAGTACTTC,CASSSLGTGPYEQYF
TRBV9,-,-,TRBJ1-4,TGTGCCAGCAGCGTAGAGTCACCGGGACGGCGCGAAAAACTGTTTTTT,CASSVESPGRREKLFF
TRBV30,-,-,TRBJ2-7,TGTGCCTGGAGGAAAGGAGGCCGAGGGGCCTACGAGCAGTACTTC,CAWRKGGRGAYEQYF